This TCR beta chain was sequenced in a study of T cells after yellow fever vaccination. This clonotype came up many times. TCRdb used MiXCR to reprocess the 5' RACE reads, holding one entry per CDR3 protein. The sample lists about 310,000 distinct CDR3 sequences, around 4% occurring once. The CDR3 runs 14 residues. Germline V gives CDR1 DFQATT, CDR2 SNEGSKA (reference sequence). V was clipped by 5 bases and J by 6 bases, with 17 bases between them. The input for sequencing was PBMCs, taken on the day of the yellow fever booster vaccination. The receptor was isolated from a man younger than 35 who received the YFV17D yellow fever vaccine. The chain has TRBV20-1 and TRBJ2-1; D unclear. CDR3 loop: CSAPDLTRTNEQFF. CDR3 DNA sequence: TGCAGTGCTCCCGACTTGACTCGAACCAATGAGCAGTTCTTC.